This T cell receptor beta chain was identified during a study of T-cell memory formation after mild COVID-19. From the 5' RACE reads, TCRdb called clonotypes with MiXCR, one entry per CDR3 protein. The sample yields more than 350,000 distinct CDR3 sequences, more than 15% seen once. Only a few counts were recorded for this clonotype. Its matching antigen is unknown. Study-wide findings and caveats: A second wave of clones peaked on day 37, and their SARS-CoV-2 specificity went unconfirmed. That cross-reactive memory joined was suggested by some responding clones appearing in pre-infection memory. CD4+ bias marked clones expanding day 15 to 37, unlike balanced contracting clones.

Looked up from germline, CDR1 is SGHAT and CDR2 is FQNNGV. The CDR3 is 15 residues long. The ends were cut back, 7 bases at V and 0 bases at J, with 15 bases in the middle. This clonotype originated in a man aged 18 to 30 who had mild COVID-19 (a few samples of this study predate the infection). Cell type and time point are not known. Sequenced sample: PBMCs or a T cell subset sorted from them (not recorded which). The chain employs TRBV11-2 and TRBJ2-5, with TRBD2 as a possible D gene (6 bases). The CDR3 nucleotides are TGTGCCAGCACCACGAGCGGCGGGGACCAAGAGACCCAGTACTTC. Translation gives CASTTSGGDQETQYF.